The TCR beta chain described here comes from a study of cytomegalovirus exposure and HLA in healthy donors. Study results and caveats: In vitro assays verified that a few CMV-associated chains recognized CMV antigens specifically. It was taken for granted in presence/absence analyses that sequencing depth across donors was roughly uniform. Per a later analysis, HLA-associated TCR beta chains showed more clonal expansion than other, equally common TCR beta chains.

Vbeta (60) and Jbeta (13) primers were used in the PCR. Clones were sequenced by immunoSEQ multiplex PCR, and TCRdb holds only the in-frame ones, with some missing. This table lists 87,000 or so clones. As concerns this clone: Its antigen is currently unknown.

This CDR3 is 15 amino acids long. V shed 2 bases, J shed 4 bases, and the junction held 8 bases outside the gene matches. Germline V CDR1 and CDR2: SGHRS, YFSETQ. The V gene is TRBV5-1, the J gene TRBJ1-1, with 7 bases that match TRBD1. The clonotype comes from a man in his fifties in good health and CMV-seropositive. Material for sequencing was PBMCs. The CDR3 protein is CASSFFGQVGTEAFF. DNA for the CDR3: TGCGCCAGCAGCTTCTTCGGACAGGTAGGCACTGAAGCTTTCTTT.